This T cell receptor (beta chain) was profiled in a study of post-analysis software for immune sequencing data. Study conclusions and caveats: Controls showed lower frequencies than patients for roughly 5 TRBV segments, and TRBV5-6, TRBV5-1 and TRBV20-1 were among these. Samples from a shared batch, those prepared together, strongly co-clustered by F measure.

V trimming: 6 bases; J trimming: 1 base; junction bases outside the gene matches: 11. Germline V gene data show CDR1 as MNHNS and CDR2 as SASEGT. This CDR3 has 16 amino acids. About this clonotype: Its antigen is unknown.

Built from TCR beta cDNA, the libraries had unique molecular identifiers in them. TCRdb reprocessed the PCR reads via MiXCR and lists one record per CDR3 protein. Altogether about 190,000 distinct CDR3 sequences are present, roughly 30% being singletons, with the ten largest covering 3% to 3.5%. This chain connects TRBV6-1 to TRBJ1-1; 7 bases fit TRBD1. The sequenced sample was blood. This TCR came from a girl aged 2-17 years with multiple sclerosis. The CDR3 spells CASSPGQTLWNTEAFF. In nucleotides, the CDR3 is TGTGCCAGCAGCCCGGGACAGACCCTCTGGAACACTGAAGCTTTCTTT.